Shown below are 22 T cell receptor beta chains from a single sample sequenced in a study of cytomegalovirus exposure and HLA in healthy donors (dated by TCRdb to the late 2010s). The library came from the immunoSEQ multiplex PCR assay. The multiplex PCR relied on a mix of 60 forward primers for TCR Vbeta segments and 13 reverse primers for TCR Jbeta segments. TCRdb retrieved this table from immuneACCESS and kept in-frame rearrangements only. Not all clones are present; in checked studies, unresolved V genes account for under half, and no reason is known for the remainder. For this sample there are fewer than 85,000 clones; 60% to 75% appear just once. Of the sample, around 10% falls within the top ten clones. Sequenced material: PBMCs. All receptors derive from a woman aged 40 to 50 in good health and CMV-seropositive.

In its sample, this clone was seen many times. CDR3 in amino acids: CASSEGGTTNEKLFF. CDR3 sequence (DNA): TGTGCCAGCAGTGAGGGGGGGACCACTAATGAAAAACTGTTTTTT. The chain joins TRBV6-1 to TRBJ1-4, with a possible D match to TRBD1 (5 bases). The CDR3 spans 15 residues. Germline V gives CDR1 MNHNS, CDR2 SASEGT. The V end was cut by 3 bases, the J end by 2 bases, with 10 bases between.

The chain uses TRBV4-3 and TRBJ1-2; TRBD1 might be the D (5 bases). CDR1 and CDR2 (germline): LGHNA, YSLEER. The V gene lost 0 bases and the J gene lost 8 bases, with 13 bases spanning the gap. The CDR3 length is 14 residues. The CDR3 spells CASSQEFQEGGYTF. The CDR3 region has the DNA TGCGCCAGCAGCCAAGAGTTCCAGGAGGGGGGCTACACCTTC.

The V gene is TRBV4-1, the J gene TRBJ2-7, with TRBD2 matching over 10 bases. The V and J ends lost 1 base and 0 bases, in that order; junction bases with no gene match: 9. Germline lookup yields CDR1 MGHRA and CDR2 YSYEKL. The CDR3 extends over 18 amino acids. CDR3 coding DNA: TGCGCCAGCAGCCAAGCCCCATCTAGCGGGAGAAGCTCCTACGAGCAGTACTTC. As protein: CASSQAPSSGRSSYEQYF.

This clone was detected once. The gene calls are TRBV11-3 and TRBJ2-1; 8 bases are shared with TRBD2. Germline-derived CDR1 and CDR2 are SGHNT and YENEEA. The CDR3 is 14 amino acids. V trimming: 5 bases; J trimming: 7 bases; junction bases outside the gene matches: 7. Here the CDR3 DNA reads TGTGCCAGCAGCGCCCGGGAGGGGGGGAATGAGCAGTTCTTC. The encoded protein is CASSAREGGNEQFF.

This clone was detected a few times. V gene TRBV28 combines with J gene TRBJ2-5, with D perhaps TRBD1 (5 bases). The CDR3 runs 14 residues. The germline V gene encodes CDR1 MDHEN and CDR2 SYDVKM. Trimming shortened V by 3 bases and J by 4 bases, and 12 bases separated the two germline ends. CDR3 nucleotide sequence: TGTGCCAGCAGTTTCCCCCAGGGTCGAGAGACCCAGTACTTC. Encoded protein: CASSFPQGRETQYF.

The CDR3 DNA is TGTGCCAGCAGTTTAGCGTACGGCGGGAAAGAAGCTTTCTTT. Translating it yields CASSLAYGGKEAFF. The V gene is TRBV28, the J gene TRBJ1-1, with no clear D. Germline V CDR1 and CDR2: MDHEN, SYDVKM. The CDR3 sequence is 14 residues long. V lost 2 bases to trimming and J lost 8 bases, with 15 bases between them. The full variable domain, completed using reference TRBV28 and TRBJ1-1, is DVKVTQSSRYLVKRTGEKVFLECVQDMDHENMFWYRQDPGLGLRLIYFSYDVKMKEKGDIPEGYSVSREKKERFSLILESASTNQTSMYLCASSLAYGGKEAFFGQGTRLTVV.

V gene TRBV30 combines with J gene TRBJ1-2; D ambiguous. The CDR3 is 15 residues long. Per germline, CDR1 GTSNPN and CDR2 SVGIG (reference sequence). The V and J ends lost 2 bases and 1 base respectively, with 14 bases between them. The CDR3 spells CAWSRATSRNYGYTF. The CDR3, as DNA: TGTGCCTGGAGTCGAGCGACCTCTCGTAACTATGGCTACACCTTC. Supplemented by reference TRBV30 and TRBJ1-2, the full variable domain reads SQTIHQWPATLVQPVGSPLSLECTVEGTSNPNLYWYRQAAGRGLQLLFYSVGIGQISSEVPQNLSASRPQDRQFILSSKKLLLSDSGFYLCAWSRATSRNYGYTFGSGTRLTVV.

This rearrangement joins TRBV18 to TRBJ1-2; 7 positions agree with TRBD1. The CDR3 loop spans 14 amino acids. V gave up 3 bases and J gave up 5 bases; unmatched junction bases: 6. CDR1 is KGHSH, CDR2 LQKENI, per germline. Written as DNA, the CDR3 is TGTGCCAGCTCACCTGACAGGGTTAGGTATGGCTACACCTTC. This encodes CASSPDRVRYGYTF.

V is TRBV6-5 and J is TRBJ2-7; 10 bases match TRBD2. V was clipped by 0 bases and J by 4 bases; unmatched bases: 6. Germline V gene data show CDR1 as MNHEY and CDR2 as SVGAGI. The CDR3 length is 16 residues. CDR3 DNA sequence: TGTGCCAGCAGTTACTCGGCTAGCGGGAGTGGTTACGAGCAGTACTTC. Its translation: CASSYSASGSGYEQYF.

The rearrangement uses TRBV5-1 and TRBJ1-5, with D maybe TRBD1 (5 bases). V was pared by 3 bases and J by 3 bases, with 10 bases between. This CDR3 region has 14 residues. Germline loops: CDR1 SGHRS, CDR2 YFSETQ. The CDR3 DNA is TGCGCCAGCAGCTGGGGGGTTTACAATCAGCCCCAGCATTTT. The encoded protein is CASSWGVYNQPQHF.

In its sample, this clone was seen once. The chain uses TRBV19 and TRBJ2-3; 9 bases match TRBD2. The CDR3 consists of 17 residues. CDR1 and CDR2 (germline): LNHDA, SQIVND (reference sequence). With V trimmed by 2 bases and J by 2 bases, 8 bases remained unmatched. CDR3 in DNA: TGTGCCAGTAGTATATCTAGCGGGGCCGGAGTCACAGATACGCAGTATTTT. It is translated as CASSISSGAGVTDTQYF. The full variable domain, completed using reference TRBV19 and TRBJ2-3, is DGGITQSPKYLFRKEGQNVTLSCEQNLNHDAMYWYRQDPGQGLRLIYYSQIVNDFQKGDIAEGYSVSREKKESFPLTVTSAQKNPTAFYLCASSISSGAGVTDTQYFGPGTRLTVL.

V and J are TRBV10-3 and TRBJ1-1; D unresolved. The CDR3 spans 11 residues. The V end was cut by 4 bases, the J end by 6 bases, with 6 bases between. CDR1 is ENHRY and CDR2 is SYGVKD in the germline V gene. CDR3 region: CAISVGAEAFF. For the CDR3, the DNA is TGTGCCATCAGTGTGGGCGCTGAAGCTTTCTTT.

This chain connects TRBV28 to TRBJ2-6; a possible D gene is TRBD1 (6 bases). The CDR3 is 19 amino acids. The V and J ends lost 6 bases and 1 base respectively, with 22 bases between them. CDR1 and CDR2 from the germline V gene are MDHEN and SYDVKM. CDR3 in amino acids: CASRTSGVFGTSGANVLTF. The CDR3 nucleotides are TGTGCCAGCAGGACGTCAGGGGTATTCGGCACGTCTGGGGCCAACGTCCTGACTTTC.

The rearrangement uses TRBV7-9 and TRBJ1-1; unclear D gene. CDR1 and CDR2 from the germline V gene are SEHNR and FQNEAQ (reference sequence). V lost 1 base to trimming and J lost 4 bases, with 7 bases between them. This CDR3 is 13 amino acids long. The CDR3 is CASSLDTGTEAFF. CDR3 DNA sequence: TGTGCCAGCAGCTTAGACACGGGCACTGAAGCTTTCTTT.

This rearrangement joins TRBV6-1 to TRBJ1-1; a possible D gene is TRBD1 (6 bases). Trimming pared 6 bases from V and 1 base from J, leaving 12 bases between. CDR1 MNHNS and CDR2 SASEGT come from the germline V gene. CDR3 length equals 14 residues. CDR3 in amino acids: CASRLGGGNTEAFF. The CDR3 DNA follows: TGTGCCAGCAGATTGGGAGGGGGGAACACTGAAGCTTTCTTT.

The sample holds one count of this clone. The chain links TRBV9 to TRBJ2-5; 8 bases fit TRBD2. Trimming removed 1 base from V and 5 bases from J; junction bases left unmatched: 7. The CDR3 is made up of 15 amino acids. CDR1 is SGDLS, CDR2 YYNGEE, per germline. The CDR3 loop reads CASSVTGGDYETQYF. Here the CDR3 DNA reads TGTGCCAGCAGCGTAACCGGGGGGGATTATGAGACCCAGTACTTC.

The chain recombines TRBV28 with TRBJ2-7, with 8 bases fitting TRBD1. The length of the CDR3 is 15 residues. Germline CDR1 and CDR2: MDHEN and SYDVKM. Trimming cost V 5 bases and J 4 bases; bases outside gene matches: 10. CDR3 region: CASSLPGQGSYEQYF. The CDR3 DNA reads as TGTGCCAGCAGTCTACCAGGACAGGGATCTTACGAGCAGTACTTC.

The chain uses TRBV4-1 and TRBJ1-6; 8 positions match TRBD1. V dropped 3 bases and J dropped 9; count of bases not matched to a gene: 4. CDR3 length equals 14 residues. Germline V lookup: CDR1 MGHRA, CDR2 YSYEKL. The CDR3 is CASSQGQVGSPLHF. CDR3 in DNA: TGCGCCAGCAGCCAGGGACAGGTTGGTTCACCCCTCCACTTT.

The chain uses TRBV7-8 and TRBJ2-3; the match to TRBD2 covers 7 bases. The germline V gene has CDR1 SGHVS and CDR2 FQNEAQ. The CDR3 is 17 amino acids. V gave up 0 bases and J gave up 0 bases; unmatched junction bases: 6. The CDR3 region has the DNA TGTGCCAGCAGCTTAGCGCTAGCGGTTGATAGCACAGATACGCAGTATTTT. It is translated as CASSLALAVDSTDTQYF.

The V gene is TRBV9, the J gene TRBJ2-2; 9 bases match TRBD2. The CDR3 covers 17 residues. Germline V gene lookup returns CDR1 SGDLS and CDR2 YYNGEE. With V trimmed by 3 bases and J by 2 bases, 8 bases remained unmatched. The CDR3 region is CASSEPVAGANTGELFF. CDR3 in DNA: TGTGCCAGCAGCGAACCGGTAGCGGGGGCCAACACCGGGGAGCTGTTTTTT.

V usage is TRBV4-2 and J usage is TRBJ1-1; 7 positions match TRBD1. The germline V gene has CDR1 LGHNA and CDR2 YNFKEQ. The CDR3 covers 16 residues. Trimming removed 1 base from V and 5 bases from J; junction bases left unmatched: 10. This chain's CDR3 is CASSQAEGQMPTEAFF. The CDR3 DNA follows: TGTGCCAGCAGCCAAGCGGAGGGACAGATGCCAACTGAAGCTTTCTTT.

The chain couples TRBV14 to TRBJ1-2; D perhaps matches TRBD1 (5 bases). Deletions cut 0 bases from V and 7 bases from J, with 6 bases between. CDR3 length: 12 amino acids. Per the germline V gene, CDR1 is SGHDN and CDR2 is FVKESK. CDR3 nucleotide sequence: TGTGCCAGCAGCCAAGACAGGGTTGGCTACACCTTC. Amino acid sequence: CASSQDRVGYTF.